Listed below are T cell receptor beta chains from one sample, sequenced in a study of blood T cell repertoires in COVID-19. The data were produced by immunoSEQ multiplex PCR, yet TCRdb's version contains in-frame clones alone and is incomplete. The repertoire holds about 65,000 clones, with roughly nine tenths as singletons. The sequencing input was peripheral blood. The receptor set was obtained from a man aged 55 to 69 with acute or convalescent COVID-19. CDR3s include the opening cysteine and the closing phenylalanine or tryptophan. Clone size is stated in some rows and not others, as once, few, many or a class when expanded.

clone_size,v_call,j_call,cdr3_aa
.,TRBV5-1,TRBJ2-3,CASSLVRGGTDTQYF
.,TRBV6-2/TRBV6-3,TRBJ2-7,CASSSGGGSRYEQYF
.,TRBV3-1/TRBV3-2,TRBJ1-6,CASSQEWDGRGSYNSPLHF
.,TRBV6-6,TRBJ1-1,CASSSNRVGTEAFF
.,TRBV7-6,TRBJ1-2,CASSPWASNYGYTF
.,TRBV19,TRBJ1-3,CASSRRTGDAGSGNTIYF
.,TRBV5-1,TRBJ1-5,CASSLDTSNQPQHF
.,TRBV19,TRBJ2-7,CASSQGQGPFQQYF
.,TRBV18,TRBJ1-2,CASSPVQGAGGYTF
.,TRBV19,TRBJ1-5,CASSMDREEPQHF
.,TRBV27,TRBJ1-2,CASSLDRGAVGVFGYTF
few,TRBV19,TRBJ1-5,CASSDSTGVGQPQHF
.,TRBV2,TRBJ2-1,CASCGGGVDEQFF
.,TRBV5-1,TRBJ1-6,CASSLGHPSSYNSPLHF
.,TRBV5-4,TRBJ1-2,CASSLDREDGYTF
.,TRBV19,TRBJ1-2,CASKSGTGDGYTF
.,TRBV9,TRBJ2-1,CASSVDPVSHAKFNEQFF
.,TRBV6-6,TRBJ1-2,CASSPRRQGYLGGYTF
.,TRBV24-1,TRBJ2-7,CATRQTGSYEQYF
.,TRBV19,TRBJ2-1,CASSMVNFRGEQFF
.,TRBV30,TRBJ1-2,CAWSVRDSYGYTF
.,TRBV5-6,TRBJ2-3,CASSLIRAGDSTDTQYF
.,TRBV5-1,TRBJ1-2,CASSSDGQGADGYTF
.,TRBV27,TRBJ1-1,CASSLSRGRNTEAFF
.,TRBV19,TRBJ1-5,CASSIPQGYSNQPQHF